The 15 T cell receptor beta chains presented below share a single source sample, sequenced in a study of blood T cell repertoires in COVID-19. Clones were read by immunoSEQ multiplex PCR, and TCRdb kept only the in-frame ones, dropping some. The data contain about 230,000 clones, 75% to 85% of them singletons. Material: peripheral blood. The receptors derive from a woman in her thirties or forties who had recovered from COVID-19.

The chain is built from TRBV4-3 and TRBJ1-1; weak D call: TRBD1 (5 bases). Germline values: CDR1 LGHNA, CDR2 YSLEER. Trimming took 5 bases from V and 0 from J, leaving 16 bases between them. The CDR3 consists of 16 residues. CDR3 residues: CASSLTGGGVNTEAFF. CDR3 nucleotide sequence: TGCGCCAGCAGCTTAACAGGCGGGGGGGTGAACACTGAAGCTTTCTTT.

The CDR3 reads CASSWGQEINYGYTF. The CDR3 DNA reads TGTGCCAGCAGCTGGGGACAGGAAATTAACTATGGCTACACCTTC. This rearrangement joins TRBV5-4 to TRBJ1-2, with 8 bases lining up with TRBD1. Germline trimming cut 3 bases from V and 1 base from J; bases unmatched to any gene: 5. The germline V gene has CDR1 SGHNT and CDR2 YYREEE (reference sequence). This CDR3 region has 15 residues.

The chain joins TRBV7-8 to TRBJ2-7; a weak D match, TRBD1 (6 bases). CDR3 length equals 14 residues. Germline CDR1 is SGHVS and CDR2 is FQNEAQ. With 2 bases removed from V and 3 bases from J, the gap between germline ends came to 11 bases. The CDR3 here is CASSLFHRVYEQYF. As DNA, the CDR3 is TGTGCCAGCAGCTTATTTCACAGGGTCTACGAGCAGTACTTC.

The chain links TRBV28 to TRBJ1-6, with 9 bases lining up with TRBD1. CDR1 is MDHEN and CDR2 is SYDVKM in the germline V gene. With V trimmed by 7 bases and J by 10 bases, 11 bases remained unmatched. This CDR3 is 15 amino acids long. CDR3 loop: CASNAEDRGRSPLHF. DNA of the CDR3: TGTGCCAGCAATGCGGAGGACAGGGGTCGGTCACCCCTCCACTTT.

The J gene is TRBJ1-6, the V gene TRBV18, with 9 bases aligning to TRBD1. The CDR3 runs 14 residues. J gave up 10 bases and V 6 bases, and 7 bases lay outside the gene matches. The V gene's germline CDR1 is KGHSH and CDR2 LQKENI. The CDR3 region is CASSSGTGRSPLHF. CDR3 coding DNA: TGTGCCAGCTCGTCCGGGACAGGGCGGTCACCCCTCCACTTT.

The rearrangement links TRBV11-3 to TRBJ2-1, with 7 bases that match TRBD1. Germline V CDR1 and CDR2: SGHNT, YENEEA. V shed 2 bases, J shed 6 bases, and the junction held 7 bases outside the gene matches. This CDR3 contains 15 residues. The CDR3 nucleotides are TGTGCCAGCAGCTTACCCCCGGGACAGACCAATGAGCAGTTCTTC. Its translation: CASSLPPGQTNEQFF.

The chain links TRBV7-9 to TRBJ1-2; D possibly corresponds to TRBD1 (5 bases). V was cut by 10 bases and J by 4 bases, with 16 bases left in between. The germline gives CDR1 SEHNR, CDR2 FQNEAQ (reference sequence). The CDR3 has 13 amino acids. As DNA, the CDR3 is TGTGCCATCGACGGAGGGGCGGGCTATGGCTACACCTTC. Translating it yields CAIDGGAGYGYTF. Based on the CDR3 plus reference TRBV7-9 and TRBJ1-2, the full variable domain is DTGVSQNPRHKITKRGQNVTFRCDPISEHNRLYWYRQTLGQGPEFLTYFQNEAQLEKSRLLSDRFSAERPKGSFSTLEIQRTEQGDSAMYLCAIDGGAGYGYTFGSGTRLTVV.

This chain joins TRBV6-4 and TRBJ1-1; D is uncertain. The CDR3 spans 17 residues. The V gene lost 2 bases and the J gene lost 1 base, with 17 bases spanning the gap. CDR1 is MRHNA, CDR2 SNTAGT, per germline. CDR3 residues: CASSDTGLQGGNTEAFF. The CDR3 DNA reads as TGTGCCAGCAGTGACACCGGATTACAAGGCGGGAACACTGAAGCTTTCTTT.

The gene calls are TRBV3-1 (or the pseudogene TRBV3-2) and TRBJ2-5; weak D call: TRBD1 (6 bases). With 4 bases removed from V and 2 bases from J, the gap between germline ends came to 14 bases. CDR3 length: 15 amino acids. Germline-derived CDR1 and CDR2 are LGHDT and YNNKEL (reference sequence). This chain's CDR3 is CASSLSQGAQETQYF. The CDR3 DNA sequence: TGTGCCAGCAGCCTCTCACAGGGCGCGCAAGAGACCCAGTACTTC.

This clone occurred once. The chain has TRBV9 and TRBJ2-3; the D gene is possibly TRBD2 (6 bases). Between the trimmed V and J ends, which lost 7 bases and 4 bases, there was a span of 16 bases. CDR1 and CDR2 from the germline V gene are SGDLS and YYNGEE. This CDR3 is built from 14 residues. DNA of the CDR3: TGTGCCAGCCGGGGACTGGGTTCCCCAGATACGCAGTATTTT. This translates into CASRGLGSPDTQYF.

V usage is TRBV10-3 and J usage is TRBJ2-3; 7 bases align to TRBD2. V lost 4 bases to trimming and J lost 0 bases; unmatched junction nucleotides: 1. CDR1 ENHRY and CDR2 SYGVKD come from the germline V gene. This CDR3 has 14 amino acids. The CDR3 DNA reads TGTGCCATCAGTGCGGGGGGAAGCACAGATACGCAGTATTTT. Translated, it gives CAISAGGSTDTQYF.

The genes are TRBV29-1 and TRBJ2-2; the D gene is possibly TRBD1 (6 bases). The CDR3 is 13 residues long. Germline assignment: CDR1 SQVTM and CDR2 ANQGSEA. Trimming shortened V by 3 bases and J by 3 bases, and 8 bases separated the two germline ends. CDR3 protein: CSVDQGYTGELFF. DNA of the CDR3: TGCAGCGTTGACCAGGGGTACACCGGGGAGCTGTTTTTT.

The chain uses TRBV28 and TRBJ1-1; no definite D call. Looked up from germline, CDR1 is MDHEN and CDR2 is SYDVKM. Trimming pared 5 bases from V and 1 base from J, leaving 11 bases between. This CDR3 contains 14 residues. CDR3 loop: CASSLPNRNTEAFF. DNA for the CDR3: TGTGCCAGCAGTCTTCCAAATAGGAACACTGAAGCTTTCTTT.

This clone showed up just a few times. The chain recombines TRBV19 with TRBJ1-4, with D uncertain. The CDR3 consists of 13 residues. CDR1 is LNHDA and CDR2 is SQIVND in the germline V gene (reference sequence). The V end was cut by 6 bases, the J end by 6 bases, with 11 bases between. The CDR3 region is CASSLQEDEKLFF. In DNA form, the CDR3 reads TGTGCCAGTAGCTTACAAGAGGATGAAAAACTGTTTTTT.

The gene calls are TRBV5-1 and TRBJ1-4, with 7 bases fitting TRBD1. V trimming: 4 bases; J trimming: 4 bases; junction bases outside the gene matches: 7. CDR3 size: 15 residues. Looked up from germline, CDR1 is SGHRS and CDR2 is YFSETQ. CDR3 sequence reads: CASSGGQPYNEKLFF. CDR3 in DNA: TGCGCCAGCAGCGGGGGACAGCCATATAATGAAAAACTGTTTTTT.